The clone carrying this TCR beta chain was detected a few times. The entry originates in a study of beta chain features in type 1 diabetes. V was pared by 1 base and J by 6 bases, with 6 bases of the junction left unmatched. Looked up from germline, CDR1 is LGHNA and CDR2 is YSLEER. CDR3 length equals 17 residues. The investigators reverse transcribed all of the isolated RNA, so they sequenced expressed TCRB transcripts. Clones were sequenced by immunoSEQ multiplex PCR, and TCRdb holds only the in-frame ones, with some missing. The sample holds 350,000 to 400,000 clones; about 15% are singletons and the top ten take about 0.019%.

The clonotype comes from a woman between 18 and 29 years old in good health. This chain joins TRBV4-3 and TRBJ2-1, with 13 bases that match TRBD2. Sequencing was performed on naive CD4+ T cells from blood. The CDR3 nucleotides are TGCGCCAGCAGCCAAGGCCCGGGACTAGCGGGAAGCAATGAGCAGTTCTTC. This gives the protein CASSQGPGLAGSNEQFF.